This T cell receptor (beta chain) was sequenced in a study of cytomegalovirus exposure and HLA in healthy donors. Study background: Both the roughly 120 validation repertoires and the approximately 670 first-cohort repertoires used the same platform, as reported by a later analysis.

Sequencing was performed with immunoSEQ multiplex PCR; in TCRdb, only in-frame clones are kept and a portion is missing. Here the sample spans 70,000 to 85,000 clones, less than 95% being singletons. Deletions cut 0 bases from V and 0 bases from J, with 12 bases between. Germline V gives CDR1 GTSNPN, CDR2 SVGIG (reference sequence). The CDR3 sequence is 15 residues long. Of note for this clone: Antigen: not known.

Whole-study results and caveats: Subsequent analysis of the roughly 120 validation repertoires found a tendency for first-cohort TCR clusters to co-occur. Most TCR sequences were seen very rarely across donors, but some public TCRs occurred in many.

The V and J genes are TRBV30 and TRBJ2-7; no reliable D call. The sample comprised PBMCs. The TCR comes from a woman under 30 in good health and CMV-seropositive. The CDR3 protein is CAWSVLPDSSYEQYF. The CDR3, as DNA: TGTGCCTGGAGTGTACTACCAGACTCCTCCTACGAGCAGTACTTC.